This passage covers 16 T cell receptor beta chains from one sample sequenced in a study of blood T cell repertoires in COVID-19. Sequenced by immunoSEQ multiplex PCR; TCRdb stores in-frame clones only, minus some. Among over 30,000 clones, about 90% were seen once, and the ten largest hold under 25%. Sequencing used peripheral blood. These receptors were collected from a man older than 75 with acute or convalescent COVID-19.

This sequence joins TRBV5-8 and TRBJ2-5; tentative D call: TRBD1 (6 bases). Trimming pared 4 bases from V and 1 base from J, leaving 14 bases between. This CDR3 region has 15 residues. Per the germline V gene, CDR1 is SGHTS and CDR2 is YDEGEE. The DNA for the CDR3 is TGTGCCAGCAGCCTCCTGAGGGGGATCCAAGAGACCCAGTACTTC. It yields the protein CASSLLRGIQETQYF.

This chain joins TRBV21-1 and TRBJ1-5. TRBV21-1 corresponds to a pseudogene. The CDR3 is 11 amino acids. DNA of the CDR3: TGTGCCAGCAGCAGAGATCAGCCCCAGCATTTT. Its translation: CASSRDQPQHF.

As concerns this clone: One junction end does not reproduce the germline sequence, and a read error may be involved. The chain combines TRBV2 with TRBJ1-1; tentative D call: TRBD1 (6 bases). The germline CDR1 and CDR2 sequences are SNHLY and FYNNEI. This CDR3 contains 14 residues. In nucleotides, the CDR3 is TGTGCCAGCAATGAAGGGGGACTTGGCCCTGAAGCTTTCTTT. Translation gives CASNEGGLGPEAFF.

This clone was recorded only once. The chain has TRBV10-3 and TRBJ2-2, with D possibly being TRBD1 (5 bases). The germline CDR1 and CDR2 sequences are ENHRY and SYGVKD. This CDR3 is built from 14 residues. V lost 0 bases to trimming and J lost 9 bases, with 11 bases between them. DNA for the CDR3: TGTGCCATCAGTGAGTCAACAGGTATACGGGAGCTGTTTTTT. Its translation is CAISESTGIRELFF.

This clone has just one count. This chain uses TRBV24-1 with TRBJ2-1; D uncertain. Germline CDR1 and CDR2: KGHDR and SFDVKD. Trimming removed 3 bases at V and 4 bases at J, with 6 bases between. This CDR3 has 13 amino acids. CDR3 in DNA: TGTGCCACCAGTGATCCCCTGTACAATGAGCAGTTCTTC. This translates into CATSDPLYNEQFF.

This clone came up once. The gene calls are TRBV5-1 and TRBJ2-5, with D possibly being TRBD1 (6 bases). V gave up 1 base and J gave up 4 bases, with 17 bases separating them. The V gene's germline CDR1 is SGHRS and CDR2 YFSETQ. This CDR3 contains 16 residues. The CDR3 loop reads CASSLTGYNERETQYF. The DNA of the CDR3 is TGCGCCAGCAGCTTGACAGGGTATAATGAGAGAGAGACCCAGTACTTC.

The J gene is TRBJ2-3, the V gene TRBV2, with 16 bases that match TRBD2. Germline V lookup: CDR1 SNHLY, CDR2 FYNNEI. J lost 5 bases, V lost 8 bases, and 7 bases had no gene match. The CDR3 has 16 amino acids. CDR3 nucleotide sequence: TGTGCCAGCTACGGGACTAGCGGGGGGGCCCTAGATACGCAGTATTTT. Translated: CASYGTSGGALDTQYF.

The CDR3: CASSSLNTQYF. The CDR3 bases are TGTGCCAGCAGTTCCCTAAATACGCAGTATTTT. The chain joins TRBV28 to TRBJ2-3; D not resolved. CDR3 length: 11 residues. The V end was cut by 4 bases, the J end by 7 bases, with 6 bases between. Germline CDR1 MDHEN, CDR2 SYDVKM.

The chain links TRBV5-1 to TRBJ2-5; 10 nucleotides align to TRBD1. The CDR3 contains 15 residues. The V and J ends lost 5 bases and 1 base, in that order; junction bases with no gene match: 5. Germline V CDR1 and CDR2: SGHRS, YFSETQ. CDR3 sequence (DNA): TGCGCCAGCAGGGGGACAGGGGCGACCCAAGAGACCCAGTACTTC. This codes for CASRGTGATQETQYF.

The V and J genes are TRBV5-1 and TRBJ2-7; no definite D call. V lost 1 base and J lost 6, with 14 bases in between. The CDR3 has 14 amino acids. Germline-derived CDR1 and CDR2 are SGHRS and YFSETQ. The CDR3 DNA reads as TGCGCCAGCAGCTTGCCGGCGGCCGACGGCGAGCAGTACTTC. Translating it yields CASSLPAADGEQYF.

The V call is TRBV18, the J call TRBJ1-1, with 8 bases identical to TRBD1. V was pared by 3 bases and J by 5 bases, with 5 bases of the junction left unmatched. This CDR3 comprises 14 residues. Germline loops: CDR1 KGHSH, CDR2 LQKENI. The CDR3 is CASSPWTGRTEAFF. The CDR3, as DNA: TGTGCCAGCTCACCTTGGACAGGGAGAACTGAAGCTTTCTTT.

The chain is built from TRBV28 and TRBJ2-5, with D tentatively TRBD1 (8 bases). The CDR3 has 17 amino acids. Trimming cost V 6 bases and J 1 base, with 21 bases left between them. Germline CDR1 MDHEN, CDR2 SYDVKM. DNA for the CDR3: TGTGCCAGCAGCTCCGGGGGGACAGGATCAGGCCAAGAGACCCAGTACTTC. Translated, it gives CASSSGGTGSGQETQYF.

This CDR3 is CASSINGYTF. The CDR3, as DNA: TGTGCCAGCAGTATAAATGGCTACACCTTC. The chain is built from TRBV6-5 and TRBJ1-2; D unclear. This CDR3 has 10 residues. V lost 5 bases, J lost 6 bases, and 4 bases lay in between. Germline CDR1 reads MNHEY; CDR2 reads SVGAGI.

The gene calls are TRBV28 and TRBJ2-5; the match to TRBD2 covers 10 bases. The CDR3 consists of 17 residues. Germline V gives CDR1 MDHEN, CDR2 SYDVKM. J was trimmed by 5 bases and V by 6 bases; bases with no gene match: 15. The CDR3 DNA is TGTGCCAGCAGGAGGGTAGCGGGGGGTCCCCATGGGGAGACCCAGTACTTC. This sequence encodes CASRRVAGGPHGETQYF. The complete variable domain, with remaining parts taken from reference TRBV28 and TRBJ2-5, reads DVKVTQSSRYLVKRTGEKVFLECVQDMDHENMFWYRQDPGLGLRLIYFSYDVKMKEKGDIPEGYSVSREKKERFSLILESASTNQTSMYLCASRRVAGGPHGETQYFGPGTRLLVL.

The rearrangement links TRBV3-1 (or the pseudogene TRBV3-2) to TRBJ1-1; 7 nucleotides match TRBD1. With 2 bases clipped from V and 5 bases from J, the junction kept 5 bases outside the gene matches. Germline CDR1 is LGHDT and CDR2 is YNNKEL (reference sequence). This CDR3 has 14 residues. CDR3 amino acids: CASSQQPTGTEAFF. DNA for the CDR3: TGTGCCAGCAGCCAACAACCGACAGGGACTGAAGCTTTCTTT.

This chain uses TRBV3-1 (or the pseudogene TRBV3-2) with TRBJ2-6, with 11 bases fitting TRBD2. V was clipped by 3 bases and J by 0 bases; unmatched bases: 4. From germline, CDR1 is LGHDT and CDR2 YNNKEL (reference sequence). The CDR3 extends over 18 amino acids. The CDR3 is CASSHKLAGDSGANVLTF. The CDR3 DNA follows: TGTGCCAGCAGCCATAAACTAGCGGGGGACTCTGGGGCCAACGTCCTGACTTTC.